These T cell receptor beta chains were read from a single sample in a study of blood T cell repertoires in COVID-19. Assay used: immunoSEQ multiplex PCR; TCRdb lists only in-frame clones, some missing. Here the sample spans fewer than 250,000 clones, about four fifths being singletons. The specimen sequenced was peripheral blood. All receptors come from a woman in her sixties or seventies with acute or convalescent COVID-19. Each CDR3 is given with its conserved first and last residue. Each record gives: clone size, J gene, D gene, V gene, CDR3 protein, CDR3 DNA. D genes are given only for firm matches. Clone size, where shown, is once, few, many, or a class for clones that have expanded.

clone size: .
J gene: TRBJ2-7
D gene: TRBD2
V gene: TRBV5-1
CDR3 protein: CASSLRTSGVIYEQYF
CDR3 DNA: TGCGCCAGCAGCTTGAGGACTAGCGGGGTCATCTACGAGCAGTACTTC

clone size: .
J gene: TRBJ1-3
D gene: .
V gene: TRBV13
CDR3 protein: CASSLGPGGNTIYF
CDR3 DNA: TGTGCCAGCAGCTTAGGGCCCGGGGGGAACACCATATATTTT

clone size: .
J gene: TRBJ2-7
D gene: .
V gene: TRBV14
CDR3 protein: CASSLSIHYEQYF
CDR3 DNA: TGTGCCAGCAGCCTGTCCATCCACTACGAGCAGTACTTC

clone size: .
J gene: TRBJ2-3
D gene: TRBD1
V gene: TRBV5-1
CDR3 protein: CASSLAVTGGRADTQYF
CDR3 DNA: TGCGCCAGCAGCTTGGCCGTGACAGGGGGGAGGGCAGATACGCAGTATTTT

clone size: .
J gene: TRBJ2-2
D gene: .
V gene: TRBV3-1/TRBV3-2
CDR3 protein: CASTMYWERDTGELFF
CDR3 DNA: TGTGCCAGCACTATGTATTGGGAGCGAGACACCGGGGAGCTGTTTTTT

clone size: once
J gene: TRBJ1-2
D gene: .
V gene: TRBV6-5
CDR3 protein: CASSYSISGYGYTF
CDR3 DNA: TGTGCCAGCAGTTACTCGATCTCAGGGTATGGCTACACCTTC

clone size: .
J gene: TRBJ1-3
D gene: TRBD1
V gene: TRBV28
CDR3 protein: CASSTGGASGNTIYF
CDR3 DNA: TGTGCCAGCAGTACAGGGGGCGCATCCGGAAACACCATATATTTT

clone size: .
J gene: TRBJ1-2
D gene: TRBD1
V gene: TRBV19
CDR3 protein: CASSIGTGNPGIYGYTF
CDR3 DNA: TGTGCCAGTAGTATTGGGACAGGCAATCCGGGGATCTATGGCTACACCTTC

clone size: .
J gene: TRBJ2-7
D gene: .
V gene: TRBV24-1
CDR3 protein: CATSDSGRVGEQYF
CDR3 DNA: TGTGCCACCAGTGATTCCGGCAGGGTAGGCGAGCAGTACTTC

clone size: .
J gene: TRBJ2-3
D gene: TRBD2
V gene: TRBV7-2
CDR3 protein: CASSLGSTSPTDTQYF
CDR3 DNA: TGTGCCAGCAGCTTAGGGTCGACTAGCCCCACAGATACGCAGTATTTT

clone size: .
J gene: TRBJ2-5
D gene: .
V gene: TRBV5-1
CDR3 protein: CASSLSRETQYF
CDR3 DNA: TGCGCCAGCAGCTTGTCTAGGGAGACCCAGTACTTC

clone size: once
J gene: TRBJ1-1
D gene: .
V gene: TRBV5-6
CDR3 protein: CASSSGMNTEAFF
CDR3 DNA: TGTGCCAGCAGCTCAGGAATGAACACTGAAGCTTTCTTT

clone size: few
J gene: TRBJ2-7
D gene: .
V gene: TRBV6-5
CDR3 protein: CASSPRGTVVYEQYF
CDR3 DNA: TGTGCCAGCAGTCCCCGCGGGACTGTAGTATACGAGCAGTACTTC

clone size: .
J gene: TRBJ2-5
D gene: .
V gene: TRBV4-1
CDR3 protein: CASSQDRYSSPYF
CDR3 DNA: TGCGCCAGCAGCCAAGATCGGTACTCGTCCCCTTACTTC

clone size: .
J gene: TRBJ2-2
D gene: .
V gene: TRBV29-1
CDR3 protein: CSGVTGPNTGELFF
CDR3 DNA: TGCAGCGGTGTGACAGGTCCGAACACCGGGGAGCTGTTTTTT

clone size: many
J gene: TRBJ1-1
D gene: TRBD1
V gene: TRBV19
CDR3 protein: CASSIDPGTGGRAFF
CDR3 DNA: TGTGCCAGTAGTATAGATCCCGGGACAGGGGGCCGAGCTTTCTTT

clone size: .
J gene: TRBJ2-2
D gene: TRBD2
V gene: TRBV3-1/TRBV3-2
CDR3 protein: CASSPTGLAAGELFF
CDR3 DNA: TGTGCCAGCAGCCCCACGGGACTAGCCGCCGGGGAGCTGTTTTTT

clone size: once
J gene: TRBJ2-2
D gene: TRBD2
V gene: TRBV5-4
CDR3 protein: CASSDLRGGPTGELFF
CDR3 DNA: TGTGCCAGCAGCGATCTACGGGGGGGCCCTACCGGGGAGCTGTTTTTT

clone size: .
J gene: TRBJ1-2
D gene: TRBD1
V gene: TRBV5-1
CDR3 protein: CASSLGQGNRYGYTF
CDR3 DNA: TGCGCCAGCAGCCTCGGACAGGGGAATAGGTATGGCTACACCTTC

clone size: .
J gene: TRBJ1-6
D gene: .
V gene: TRBV19
CDR3 protein: CASSIGQNNSPLHF
CDR3 DNA: TGTGCCAGTAGTATAGGGCAAAATAATTCACCCCTCCACTTT

clone size: .
J gene: TRBJ1-4
D gene: .
V gene: TRBV18
CDR3 protein: CASSPAEEEKLFF
CDR3 DNA: TGTGCCAGCTCACCAGCGGAGGAGGAAAAACTGTTTTTT

clone size: .
J gene: TRBJ1-1
D gene: TRBD1
V gene: TRBV4-1
CDR3 protein: CASSFGEQGITEAFF
CDR3 DNA: TGCGCCAGCAGCTTCGGGGAACAGGGGATAACTGAAGCTTTCTTT

clone size: .
J gene: TRBJ1-5
D gene: TRBD1
V gene: TRBV7-2
CDR3 protein: CASSPGTSRGLNQPQHF
CDR3 DNA: TGTGCCAGCAGCCCGGGAACCTCCAGGGGGCTAAATCAGCCCCAGCATTTT

clone size: once
J gene: TRBJ2-2
D gene: .
V gene: TRBV6-2/TRBV6-3
CDR3 protein: CASSPGHGELFF
CDR3 DNA: TGTGCCAGCAGTCCAGGGCACGGGGAGCTGTTTTTT

clone size: .
J gene: TRBJ1-1
D gene: TRBD1
V gene: TRBV5-1
CDR3 protein: CASYRTGGVNTEAFF
CDR3 DNA: TGCGCCTCCTACCGAACAGGGGGAGTGAACACTGAAGCTTTCTTT